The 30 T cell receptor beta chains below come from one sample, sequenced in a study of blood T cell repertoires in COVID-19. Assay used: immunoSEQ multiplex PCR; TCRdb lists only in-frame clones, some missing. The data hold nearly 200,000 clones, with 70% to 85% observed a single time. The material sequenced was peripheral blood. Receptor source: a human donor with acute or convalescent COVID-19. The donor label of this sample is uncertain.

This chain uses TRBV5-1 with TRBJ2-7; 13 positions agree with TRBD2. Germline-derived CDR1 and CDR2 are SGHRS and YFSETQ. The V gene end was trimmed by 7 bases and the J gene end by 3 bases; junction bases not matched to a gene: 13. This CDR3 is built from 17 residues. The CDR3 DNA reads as TGCGCCAGCGGTTTCTGGTTGACTAGCGGGAGGAACTACGAGCAGTACTTC. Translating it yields CASGFWLTSGRNYEQYF.

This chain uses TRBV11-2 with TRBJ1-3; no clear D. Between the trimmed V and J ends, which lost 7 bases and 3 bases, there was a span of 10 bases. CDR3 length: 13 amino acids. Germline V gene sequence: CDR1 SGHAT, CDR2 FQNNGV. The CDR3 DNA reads TGTGCCAGCACCTCGAGGGATGGAAACACCATATATTTT. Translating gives CASTSRDGNTIYF.

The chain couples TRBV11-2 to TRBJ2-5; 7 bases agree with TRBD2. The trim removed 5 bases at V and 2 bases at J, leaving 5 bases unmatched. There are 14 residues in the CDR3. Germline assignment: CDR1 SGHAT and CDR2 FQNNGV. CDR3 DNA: TGTGCCAGCAGCCCGGGGACTAAACAAGAGACCCAGTACTTC. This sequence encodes CASSPGTKQETQYF.

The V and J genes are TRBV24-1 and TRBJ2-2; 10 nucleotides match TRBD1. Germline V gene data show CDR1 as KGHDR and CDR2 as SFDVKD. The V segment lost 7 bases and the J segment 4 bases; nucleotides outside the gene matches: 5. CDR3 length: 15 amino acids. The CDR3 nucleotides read TGTGCCACCAGCGACAGGGGGCCCCCCACCGGGGAGCTGTTTTTT. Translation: CATSDRGPPTGELFF.

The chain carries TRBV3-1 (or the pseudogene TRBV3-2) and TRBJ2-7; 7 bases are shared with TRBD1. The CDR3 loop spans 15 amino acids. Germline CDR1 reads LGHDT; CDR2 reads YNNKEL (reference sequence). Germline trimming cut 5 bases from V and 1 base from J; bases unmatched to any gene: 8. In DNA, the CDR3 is TGTGCCAGCAGCTTCTGGTCAGGGGGATCCTACGAGCAGTACTTC. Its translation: CASSFWSGGSYEQYF.

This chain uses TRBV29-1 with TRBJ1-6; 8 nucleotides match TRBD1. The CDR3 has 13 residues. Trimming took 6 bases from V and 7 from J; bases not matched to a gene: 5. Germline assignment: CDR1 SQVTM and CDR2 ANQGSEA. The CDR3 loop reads CSVRQGRNSPLHF. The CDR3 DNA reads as TGCAGCGTCCGACAGGGGCGCAATTCACCCCTCCACTTT.

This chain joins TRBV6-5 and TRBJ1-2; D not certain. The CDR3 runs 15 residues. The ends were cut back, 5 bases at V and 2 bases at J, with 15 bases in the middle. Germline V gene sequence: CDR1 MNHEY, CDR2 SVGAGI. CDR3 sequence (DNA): TGTGCCAGCAGTATCGTGGAGAGTGGGAACTATGGCTACACCTTC. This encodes CASSIVESGNYGYTF.

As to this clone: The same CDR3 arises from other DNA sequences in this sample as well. DNA of the CDR3: TGTGCCAGCAGTTTCGAGGGATATGGCTACACCTTC. As protein: CASSFEGYGYTF. V and J are TRBV12-3 or TRBV12-4 and TRBJ1-2; D gene unclear. The CDR3 length is 12 residues. The germline V and J ends were trimmed by 3 bases and 5 bases, with 7 bases remaining between them.

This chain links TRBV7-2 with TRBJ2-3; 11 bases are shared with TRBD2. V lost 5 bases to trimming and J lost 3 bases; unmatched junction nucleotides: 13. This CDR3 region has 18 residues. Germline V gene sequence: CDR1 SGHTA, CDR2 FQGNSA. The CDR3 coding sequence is TGTGCCAGCAGCCAATCGGCTAGCGGGAGGCTTCGGACAGATACGCAGTATTTT. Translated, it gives CASSQSASGRLRTDTQYF.

The CDR3 bases are TGTGCCAGCAGCTCTGACGGGGGGGCGCGGTCCTACGAGCAGTACTTC. It specifies CASSSDGGARSYEQYF. The rearrangement links TRBV7-2 to TRBJ2-7; the match to TRBD2 covers 8 bases. The CDR3 sequence is 16 residues long. Germline CDR1 and CDR2: SGHTA and FQGNSA. J lost 1 base, V lost 4 bases, and 9 bases had no gene match.

DNA of the CDR3: TGTGCCAGTAGTATAGTTGGCAGAAACACTGAAGCTTTCTTT. Translated: CASSIVGRNTEAFF. The rearrangement links TRBV19 to TRBJ1-1; D remains ambiguous. Germline CDR1 is LNHDA and CDR2 is SQIVND (reference sequence). The CDR3 is 14 amino acids. Trimming cost V 1 base and J 2 bases, with 8 bases left between them. The whole variable domain, filled in from reference TRBV19 and TRBJ1-1, reads DGGITQSPKYLFRKEGQNVTLSCEQNLNHDAMYWYRQDPGQGLRLIYYSQIVNDFQKGDIAEGYSVSREKKESFPLTVTSAQKNPTAFYLCASSIVGRNTEAFFGQGTRLTVV.

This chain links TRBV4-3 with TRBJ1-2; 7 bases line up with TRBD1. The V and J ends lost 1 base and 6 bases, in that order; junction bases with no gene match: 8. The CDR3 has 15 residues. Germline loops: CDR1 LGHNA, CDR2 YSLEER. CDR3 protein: CASSQGGTALNGYTF. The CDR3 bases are TGCGCCAGCAGCCAAGGCGGGACAGCGCTAAATGGCTACACCTTC.

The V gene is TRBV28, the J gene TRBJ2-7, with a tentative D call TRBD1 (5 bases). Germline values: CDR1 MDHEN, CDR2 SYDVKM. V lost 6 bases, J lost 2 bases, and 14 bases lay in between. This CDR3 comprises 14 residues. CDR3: CASSRVIPTYEQYF. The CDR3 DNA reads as TGTGCCAGCAGCAGGGTAATACCCACCTACGAGCAGTACTTC.

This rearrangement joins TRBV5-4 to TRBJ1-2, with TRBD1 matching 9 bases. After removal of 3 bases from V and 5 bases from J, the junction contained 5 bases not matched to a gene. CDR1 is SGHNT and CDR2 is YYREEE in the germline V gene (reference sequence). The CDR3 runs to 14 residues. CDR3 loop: CASSSRTGAYGYTF. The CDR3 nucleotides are TGTGCCAGCAGCTCCCGGACAGGGGCTTATGGCTACACCTTC.

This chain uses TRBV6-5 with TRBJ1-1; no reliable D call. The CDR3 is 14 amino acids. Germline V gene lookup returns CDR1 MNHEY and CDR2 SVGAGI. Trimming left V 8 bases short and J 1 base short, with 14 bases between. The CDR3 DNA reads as TGTGCCAGCCTACCCGCTATTTGGAACACTGAAGCTTTCTTT. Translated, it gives CASLPAIWNTEAFF.

The CDR3 region has the DNA TGCAGTGCCCGCGGACAGTATGGCTACACCTTC. This codes for CSARGQYGYTF. The V call is TRBV20-1, the J call TRBJ1-2; D might be TRBD1 (6 bases). V shed 6 bases and J shed 5 bases, with 10 bases lying between them. Germline-derived CDR1 and CDR2 are DFQATT and SNEGSKA (reference sequence). The CDR3 has 11 amino acids.

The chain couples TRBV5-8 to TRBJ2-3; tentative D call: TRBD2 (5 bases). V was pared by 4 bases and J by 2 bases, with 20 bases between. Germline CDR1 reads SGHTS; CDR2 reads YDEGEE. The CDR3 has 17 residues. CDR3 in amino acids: CASSPDSYSPPTDTQYF. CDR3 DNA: TGTGCCAGCAGCCCGGACTCCTACAGCCCACCCACAGATACGCAGTATTTT.

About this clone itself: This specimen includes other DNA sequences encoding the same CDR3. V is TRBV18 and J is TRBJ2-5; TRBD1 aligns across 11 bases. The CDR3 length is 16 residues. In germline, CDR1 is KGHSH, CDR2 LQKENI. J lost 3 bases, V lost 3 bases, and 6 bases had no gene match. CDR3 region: CASSPLGTGGEETQYF. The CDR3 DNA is TGTGCCAGCTCACCCCTCGGGACAGGGGGGGAAGAGACCCAGTACTTC. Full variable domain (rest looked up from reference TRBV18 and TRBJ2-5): NAGVMQNPRHLVRRRGQEARLRCSPMKGHSHVYWYRQLPEEGLKFMVYLQKENIIDESGMPKERFSAEFPKEGPSILRIQQVVRGDSAAYFCASSPLGTGGEETQYFGPGTRLLVL.

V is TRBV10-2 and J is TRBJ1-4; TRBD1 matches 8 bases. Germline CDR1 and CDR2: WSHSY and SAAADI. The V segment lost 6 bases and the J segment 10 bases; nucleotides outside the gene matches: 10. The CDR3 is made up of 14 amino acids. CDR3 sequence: CASREDRVMGKLFF. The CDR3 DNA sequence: TGCGCCAGCAGGGAGGACAGGGTAATGGGAAAACTGTTTTTT.

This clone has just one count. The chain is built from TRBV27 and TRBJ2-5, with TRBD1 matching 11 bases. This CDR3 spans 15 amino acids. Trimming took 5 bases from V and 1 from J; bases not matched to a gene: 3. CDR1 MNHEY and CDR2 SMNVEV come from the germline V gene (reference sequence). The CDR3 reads CASSRTGGLQETQYF. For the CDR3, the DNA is TGTGCCAGCAGTCGGACAGGGGGCCTCCAAGAGACCCAGTACTTC.

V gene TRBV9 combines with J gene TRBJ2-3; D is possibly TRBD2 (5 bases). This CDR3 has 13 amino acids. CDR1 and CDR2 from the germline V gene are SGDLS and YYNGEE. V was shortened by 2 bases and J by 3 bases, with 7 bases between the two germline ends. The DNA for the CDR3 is TGTGCCAGCAGCGTTAGCGCGACAGATACGCAGTATTTT. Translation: CASSVSATDTQYF.

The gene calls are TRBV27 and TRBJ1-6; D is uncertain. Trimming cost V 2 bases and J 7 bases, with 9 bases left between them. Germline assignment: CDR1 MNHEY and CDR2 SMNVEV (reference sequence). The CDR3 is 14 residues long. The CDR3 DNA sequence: TGTGCCAGCAGTTTAGTACTCCCAAATTCACCCCTCCACTTT. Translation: CASSLVLPNSPLHF.

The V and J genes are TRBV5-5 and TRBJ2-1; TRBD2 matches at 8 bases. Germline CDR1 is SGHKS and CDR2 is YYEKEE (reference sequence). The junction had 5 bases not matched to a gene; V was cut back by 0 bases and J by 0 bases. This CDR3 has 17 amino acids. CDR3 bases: TGTGCCAGCAGCTTGGAACCGGGAGGGGGCTCCTACAATGAGCAGTTCTTC. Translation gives CASSLEPGGGSYNEQFF.

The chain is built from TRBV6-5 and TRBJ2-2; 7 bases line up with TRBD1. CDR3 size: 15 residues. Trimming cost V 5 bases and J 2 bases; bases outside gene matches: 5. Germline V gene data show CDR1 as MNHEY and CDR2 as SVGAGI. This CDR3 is CASSRQGVNTGELFF. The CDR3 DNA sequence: TGTGCCAGCAGTCGACAGGGAGTAAACACCGGGGAGCTGTTTTTT.

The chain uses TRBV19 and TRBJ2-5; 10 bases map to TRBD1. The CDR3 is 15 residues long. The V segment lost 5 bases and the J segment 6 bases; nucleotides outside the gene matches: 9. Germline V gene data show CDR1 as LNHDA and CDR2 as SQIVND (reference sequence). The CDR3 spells CASSAGTGAGQTQYF. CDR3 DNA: TGTGCCAGTAGTGCCGGGACAGGGGCCGGCCAGACCCAGTACTTC.

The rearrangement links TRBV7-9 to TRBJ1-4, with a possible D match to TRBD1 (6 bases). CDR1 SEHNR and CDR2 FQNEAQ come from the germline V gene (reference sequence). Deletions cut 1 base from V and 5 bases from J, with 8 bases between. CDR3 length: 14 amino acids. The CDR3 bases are TGTGCCAGCAGCTTAGTGCAGGGGAATGAAAAACTGTTTTTT. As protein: CASSLVQGNEKLFF.

CDR3 in DNA: TGTGCCAGCAGTCCGCCCGGAGGGTACGAGCAGTACTTC. Encoded protein: CASSPPGGYEQYF. The chain uses TRBV6-5 and TRBJ2-7, with D perhaps TRBD2 (6 bases). Looked up from germline, CDR1 is MNHEY and CDR2 is SVGAGI. V shed 5 bases and J shed 4 bases, with 12 bases lying between them. The CDR3 is 13 residues long.

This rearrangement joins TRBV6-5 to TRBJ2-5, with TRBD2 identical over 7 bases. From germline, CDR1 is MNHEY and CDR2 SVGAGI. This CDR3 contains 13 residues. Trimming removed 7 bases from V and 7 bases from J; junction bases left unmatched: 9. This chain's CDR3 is CASIREGMGTQYF. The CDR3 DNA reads TGTGCCAGCATAAGGGAGGGGATGGGGACCCAGTACTTC.

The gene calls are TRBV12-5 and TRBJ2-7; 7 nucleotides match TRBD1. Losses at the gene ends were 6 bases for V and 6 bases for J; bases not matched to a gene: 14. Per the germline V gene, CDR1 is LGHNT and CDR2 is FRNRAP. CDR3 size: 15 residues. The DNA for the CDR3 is TGTGCTAGTGGCCGCTCAACCCCACAGGGGTCCGAGCAGTACTTC. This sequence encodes CASGRSTPQGSEQYF.

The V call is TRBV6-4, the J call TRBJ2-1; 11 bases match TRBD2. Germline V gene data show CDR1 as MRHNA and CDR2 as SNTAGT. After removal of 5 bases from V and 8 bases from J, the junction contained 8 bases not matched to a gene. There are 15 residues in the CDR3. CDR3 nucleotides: TGTGCCAGCAGTAAACTAGCGGGAGATGGATATGAGCAGTTCTTC. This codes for CASSKLAGDGYEQFF.